The 8 T cell receptor beta chains below all came from one sample that was sequenced in a study of tumor and adjacent non-tumor tissue in lung cancer. This sample's RNA came from whole unsorted tissue. TCRbeta libraries were built with three rounds of nested PCR, modified from ARM-PCR. TCRdb reprocessed the multiplex PCR reads with MiXCR, giving one entry per CDR3 protein. The repertoire holds some 80,000 distinct CDR3 sequences, with 55% to 80% as singletons. The material sequenced was lung tumor tissue. The receptors were gathered from a woman in her thirties or forties with non-small cell lung cancer.

The chain combines TRBV12-3 or TRBV12-4 with TRBJ2-7; D is perhaps TRBD1 or TRBD2 (5 bases each). The CDR3 is made up of 13 amino acids. The V end was cut by 9 bases, the J end by 6 bases, with 18 bases between. Here the CDR3 DNA reads TGTGCCAGTAGCCTCGAGGGGTCCCGCGAGCAGTACTTC. This translates into CASSLEGSREQYF.

In the case of this clonotype: This could be a read error, since a much larger clone is one nucleotide away. The chain joins TRBV12-3 or TRBV12-4 to TRBJ2-5, with TRBD1 identical over 7 bases. The CDR3 contains 16 residues. The chain's CDR3 is CATSPRDSRLQETQYF. CDR3 DNA: TGTGCCACCAGTCCCCGGGACAGTCGACTACAAGAGACCCAGTACTTC.

Remarks on this clonotype: Its ends do not fully match the called genes, so a read error is possible. The gene calls are TRBV29-1 and TRBJ2-6; 10 bases map to TRBD1. Germline V gene data show CDR1 as SQVTM and CDR2 as ANQGSEA. The CDR3 sequence is 15 residues long. The CDR3 reads CNVSTGGSGVNVLTF. CDR3 in DNA: TGTAACGTTTCGACAGGGGGCTCTGGGGTCAACGTCCTGACTTTC.

In its sample, this clonotype was seen many times. This chain uses TRBV28 with TRBJ2-5; D call uncertain. This CDR3 contains 13 residues. The V gene lost 7 bases and the J gene lost 3 bases, with 12 bases spanning the gap. CDR1 is MDHEN, CDR2 SYDVKM, per germline. The CDR3 nucleotides read TGTGCCAGCAATCCCACGTCAAAAGAGACCCAGTACTTC. This translates into CASNPTSKETQYF.

Details on this clonotype: At one end, the junction sequence differs from germline, possibly due to a read error. The gene calls are TRBV6-5 and TRBJ1-1; 8 bases agree with TRBD1. This CDR3 region has 17 residues. The germline gives CDR1 MNHEY, CDR2 SVGAGI. CDR3 DNA sequence: TGTGCTAGCAGTTCGCCTAACACCACAGGGGGTGGCACTGAAGCTTTCTTT. Translating gives CASSSPNTTGGGTEAFF.

About this clonotype itself: This clone may be a read error of a much larger clone one base away. Written as DNA, the CDR3 is TGTGCCAGCGGCAGACAGGGGTATATTTCACCCCTCCACTTT. Amino acids: CASGRQGYISPLHF. The chain recombines TRBV5-8 with TRBJ1-6; 8 nucleotides agree with TRBD1. This CDR3 has 14 amino acids. Germline values: CDR1 SGHTS, CDR2 YDEGEE.

This clonotype was seen many times. The genes are TRBV12-3 or TRBV12-4 and TRBJ2-1, with 9 nucleotides matching TRBD2. V was pared by 5 bases and J by 0 bases, with 14 bases of the junction left unmatched. The CDR3 totals 19 residues. The CDR3 is CASSLKGGLAGSSYNEQFF. The DNA of the CDR3 is TGTGCCAGCAGTCTTAAAGGGGGTCTAGCGGGGAGCTCCTACAATGAGCAGTTCTTC.

To note about this clonotype: A single base separates this from a much larger clone, so it may be a read error. No conserved phenylalanine or tryptophan is present at the end of the CDR3, so a read error is the likely explanation. The chain is built from TRBV28 and TRBJ2-4, with D perhaps assigned TRBD1 or TRBD2 (5 bases each). Trimming pared 11 bases from V and 1 base from J, leaving 15 bases between. The CDR3 runs to 14 residues. The germline V gene encodes CDR1 MDHEN and CDR2 SYDVKM. The CDR3 protein is CASGPSGAKNIQYL. Written as DNA, the CDR3 is TGTGCCTCAGGGCCCTCGGGGGCCAAAAACATTCAGTACCTC.